Each of the 4 T cell receptor beta chains below was sequenced from the same sample in a study of T cells in women clearing cervical HPV infection. The protocol was immunoSEQ multiplex PCR, while the TCRdb copy is restricted to in-frame clones and leaves out a portion. The table counts under 20,000 clones; around 3% lies in the top ten. The specimen sequenced was blood buffy coat. All receptors derive from a woman between 18 and 75 years old with a cervical HPV16 infection that either progressed to CIN3+ or cleared (not recorded which).

With regard to this clone: The read falls 3 residues short of the CDR3 end, and the missing part is taken from the germline J gene. This chain joins TRBV4-2 and TRBJ2-3, with D possibly matching TRBD1 (6 bases). Germline-derived CDR1 and CDR2 are LGHNA and YNFKEQ. The CDR3 is 17 residues long. V lost 0 bases and J lost 2, with 15 bases in between. The CDR3 loop reads CASSQDLQGKLTDTQYF. CDR3 bases read: TGTGCCAGCAGCCAAGATTTACAGGGCAAACTCACAGATACG.

CDR3 bases read: TGTGCCAGCAGCTACGACAGGGGAGATACG. Protein product: CASSYDRGDT. The CDR3 in its entirety is CASSYDRGDTQYF. This chain joins TRBV7-3 and TRBJ2-3, with 8 bases identical to TRBD1. The CDR3 end falls 3 residues outside the read, so it is completed with the germline J gene. The CDR3 length is 13 residues. The V gene's germline CDR1 is SGHTA and CDR2 FQGTGA. Trimming cost V 4 bases and J 5 bases; bases outside gene matches: 2.

Concerning this clone itself: Read sequence stops 3 residues before the CDR3 end, and the germline J gene provides the missing end. The genes are TRBV5-8 and TRBJ2-1; the D is unclear. The V and J ends lost 7 bases and 5 bases respectively, with 16 bases between them. CDR3 length: 14 amino acids. Germline CDR1 and CDR2: SGHTS and YDEGEE. CDR3 residues: CASGFYTLNNEQFF. CDR3 DNA (partial): TGTGCCAGCGGTTTTTATACCCTAAACAATGAG.

As for this clone: The read gets to within 3 residues of the CDR3 end, and the germline J gene fills in the rest. This sequence joins TRBV2 and TRBJ2-5; 14 bases are shared with TRBD2. Germline trimming cut 3 bases from V and 5 bases from J; bases unmatched to any gene: 8. CDR3 length equals 17 residues. Germline-derived CDR1 and CDR2 are SNHLY and FYNNEI. The sequenced CDR3 bases are TGTGCCAGCAGTGATGGGACTAGCGGGGGTGTGAGGGAGACC. It encodes CASSDGTSGGVRET. The full CDR3 sequence reads CASSDGTSGGVRETQYF.